A selection of T cell receptor beta chains follows, all from one sample in a study of blood T cell repertoires in COVID-19. Profiling relied on immunoSEQ multiplex PCR, and the TCRdb table lists in-frame clones only, not all of them. The data hold under 200,000 clones, with 86% observed a single time. What was sequenced was peripheral blood. All receptors come from a woman aged 60 to 75 with COVID-19, enrolled during active disease. The CDR3 runs from the conserved cysteine through the conserved F or W. A D gene is named only where the DNA matches it firmly. The listing skips clone size in some rows; elsewhere it reads once, few, many or a size class.

v_call	clone_size	j_call	d_call	cdr3_aa	cdr3_nt
TRBV10-3	-	TRBJ2-2	-	CAISEADRNTGELFF	TGTGCCATCAGTGAGGCAGACAGGAACACCGGGGAGCTGTTTTTT
TRBV7-9	-	TRBJ2-3	TRBD2	CASSTGLAGPDTQYF	TGTGCCAGCAGCACCGGACTAGCGGGACCAGATACGCAGTATTTT
TRBV5-1	once	TRBJ1-3	-	CASSLAADTWGNTIYF	TGCGCCAGCAGCTTGGCCGCGGATACGTGGGGAAACACCATATATTTT
TRBV19	-	TRBJ1-2	-	CASSIRRDGYTF	TGTGCCAGTAGTATACGGAGGGATGGCTACACCTTC
TRBV3-1/TRBV3-2	-	TRBJ1-5	-	CASSPGTGGYQPQHF	TGTGCCAGCAGCCCCGGGACGGGGGGCTATCAGCCCCAGCATTTT
TRBV6-1	-	TRBJ1-5	TRBD1	CASSVNRGQNSQPQHF	TGTGCCAGCAGTGTCAACAGGGGGCAGAACAGTCAGCCCCAGCATTTT
TRBV19	-	TRBJ1-3	-	CASSPGVGNTIYF	TGTGCCAGCAGTCCAGGTGTTGGAAACACCATATATTTT
TRBV28	once	TRBJ1-5	-	CASSLFRRTGPQHF	TGTGCCAGCAGTTTATTCCGCAGAACAGGGCCCCAGCATTTT
TRBV7-9	-	TRBJ2-7	-	CASSLATGKDEQYF	TGTGCCAGCAGCTTAGCAACAGGGAAGGACGAGCAGTACTTC
TRBV20-1	-	TRBJ1-2	-	CSARESYGYTF	TGCAGTGCTAGAGAGAGCTATGGCTACACCTTC
TRBV30	-	TRBJ1-5	-	CAWSVRQGAQPQHF	TGTGCCTGGAGTGTAAGGCAGGGCGCTCAGCCCCAGCATTTT
TRBV11-3	-	TRBJ1-3	TRBD1	CASSFGTAPFSGNTIYF	TGTGCCAGCAGCTTCGGGACAGCCCCCTTCTCTGGAAACACCATATATTTT
TRBV6-5	-	TRBJ1-1	-	CASNGAGGGPEAFF	TGTGCCAGCAACGGGGCTGGGGGGGGGCCTGAAGCTTTCTTT
TRBV15	-	TRBJ2-7	-	CATSRDKRDSYEQYF	TGTGCCACCAGCAGAGATAAGAGGGACTCCTACGAGCAGTACTTC
TRBV5-1	-	TRBJ2-3	TRBD2	CASSLLAIDTQYF	TGCGCCAGCAGCTTACTAGCGATAGATACGCAGTATTTT
TRBV7-9	-	TRBJ1-2	-	CASSLTGGGYTF	TGTGCCAGCAGCCTGACGGGGGGTGGCTACACCTTC
TRBV18	-	TRBJ1-2	-	CASSPDRNGYTF	TGTGCCAGCTCACCAGACAGAAATGGCTACACCTTC
TRBV3-1/TRBV3-2	-	TRBJ1-4	-	CASSTLSDSNEKLFF	TGTGCCAGCAGCACTCTAAGTGACAGTAATGAAAAACTGTTTTTT
TRBV29-1	-	TRBJ2-7	TRBD1	CSVEPTGTYEQYF	TGCAGCGTTGAACCGACAGGGACCTACGAGCAGTACTTT
TRBV5-1	once	TRBJ2-1	-	CASSLVFYNEQFF	TGCGCCAGCAGCTTGGTCTTTTACAATGAGCAGTTCTTC
TRBV25-1	few	TRBJ1-2	-	CASSRTDFGYTF	TGTGCCAGCAGTCGCACGGACTTTGGCTACACCTTC
TRBV27	-	TRBJ1-5	TRBD1	CASSPQGARNQPQHF	TGTGCCAGCAGTCCACAGGGGGCGCGTAATCAGCCCCAGCATTTT
TRBV5-6	-	TRBJ1-1	-	CASSPERINLGTEAFF	TGTGCCAGCAGCCCGGAGCGGATTAACCTGGGGACTGAAGCTTTCTTT
TRBV5-4	-	TRBJ1-2	-	CASSLLGGRNYGYTF	TGTGCCAGCAGCTTGTTGGGCGGGCGTAACTATGGCTACACCTTC
TRBV19	-	TRBJ2-2	-	CASSRGQNTGELFF	TGTGCCAGTAGTAGGGGACAGAACACCGGGGAGCTGTTTTTT
TRBV5-1	-	TRBJ1-1	-	CASRTYQQGNTEAFF	TGCGCCAGCAGAACCTACCAACAGGGGAACACTGAAGCTTTCTTT
TRBV10-3	-	TRBJ1-3	-	CAIQGIGNTIYF	TGTGCCATCCAGGGTATTGGAAACACCATATATTTT